This TCR beta chain was recorded in a study of cytomegalovirus exposure and HLA in healthy donors. Vbeta (60) and Jbeta (13) primers were used in the PCR. Measured with immunoSEQ multiplex PCR; TCRdb has only the in-frame clones, and not every one. The data contain 150,000 to 200,000 clones, 81% of them singletons. This clone was seen just once. Antigen unknown. Each donor was nominally healthy when sampled (though unrecorded immune exposures were likely). Regarding the study as a whole: Analysis was carried out at a later point, and it linked a missense DCLRE1C variant to TCR beta V- and J-gene trimming. The authors reported that TCR beta sequences could predict HLA-A and HLA-B alleles. These predictions were accurate for most subjects in the first cohort.

The CDR3 has 17 amino acids. The specimen sequenced was PBMCs. This sequence was found in a woman between 50 and 59 years old in good health and CMV-seronegative. The V and J genes are TRBV1 and TRBJ2-1; TRBD1, the D gene given by the table, was not confirmed from the DNA. TRBV1 is described as a pseudogene. CDR3 region: CTSSQPQEGASYNEQFF. In DNA form, the CDR3 reads TGCACCAGCAGCCAACCCCAGGAGGGGGCCTCCTACAATGAGCAGTTCTTC.